This T cell receptor beta chain was captured in a study of early T cells in non-severe SARS-CoV-2 infection (dated by TCRdb to the early 2020s). Study-level background: Bulk RNA from unsorted whole blood was used for TCR sequencing, so alpha and beta chains could not be paired. Overall study results and their limits: VDJdb matching was skewed toward anti-spike CD8 responses and likely underestimated virus-specific expansions, missing private and CD4 specificities.

V gives up 1 base and J gives up 9 bases, and the segment between their germline ends measures 10 bases. Per the germline V gene, MNHEY is the CDR1 and SVGEGT is the CDR2. Taken from cysteine to phenylalanine, the CDR3 has 14 residues. The CDR3 DNA has 42 bases and is translated from base 1. The library was made by 5' RACE. Sequencing relied on a NextSeq 500. Unique molecular identifiers were attached to individual cDNA molecules in the TCR library protocol so that sequencing error and PCR bias could be corrected. Both TCR alpha and beta chains were sequenced, and tight co-correlation was observed between alpha and beta sequence abundances in each sample. From the authors' description of their analysis: Decombinator V4 was used to perform V gene, J gene and CDR3 annotation of TCR sequences. Expanded TCRs were defined as changing significantly between any two time points under a Poisson model with p below 0.0001. TCR abundances were normalised to the total number of TCRs sequenced per sample and were expressed as counts per million. TRAV1-2 paired with TRAJ12, TRAJ20 or TRAJ33 defined MAIT TCRs, while TRAV10 paired with TRAJ18 defined iNKT TCRs. A search of VDJdb, accessed on 1 November 2021, was run for TCRs annotated to CMV, EBV and SARS-CoV-2, with TCRs annotated for multiple antigens excluded. TCRdb passed the public sequencing reads through fastp at Q25 and MiXCR, retaining productive beta sequences. A single entry per CDR3 protein holds the most common genes and DNA from its merged rows. The V and J calls follow TCRdb's processing rather than the paper's. The sample table records fewer than 30,000 distinct CDR3 sequences; approximately 4% of these occur just once. The ten biggest clones cover 4% to 5.5% of the sample.

A note on this clonotype: Its cognate antigen has yet to be identified. Base-call qualities are not available, and no considerably larger clone is one nucleotide away.

This was a case-control study nested in a cohort of healthcare workers in London, UK, who had nasopharyngeal swab PCR tests and blood samples taken every week. Healthcare workers were recruited during the week of the UK lockdown, between 23 and 31 March 2020, and followed weekly for up to roughly 15 weeks. The sample comprised whole blood. This sequence was found in an adult who was a healthcare worker with PCR-confirmed SARS-CoV-2 infection or an uninfected control (not recorded which). In this chain, TRBV6-2 or TRBV6-3 is recombined with TRBJ1-6; the D segment could be TRBD1, given 6 matching bases. For the CDR3, the sequence is CASSYFGQPSPLHF. DNA sequence: TGTGCCAGCAGTTACTTCGGACAGCCTTCACCCCTCCACTTT.